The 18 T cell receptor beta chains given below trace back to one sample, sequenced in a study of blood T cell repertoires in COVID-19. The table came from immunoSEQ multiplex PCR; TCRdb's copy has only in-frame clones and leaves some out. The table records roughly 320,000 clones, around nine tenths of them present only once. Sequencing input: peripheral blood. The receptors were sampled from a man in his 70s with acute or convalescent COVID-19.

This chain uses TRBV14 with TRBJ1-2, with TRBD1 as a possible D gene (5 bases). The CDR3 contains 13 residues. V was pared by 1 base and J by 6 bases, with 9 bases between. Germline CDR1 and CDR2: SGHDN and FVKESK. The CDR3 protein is CASSQVEGHGYTF. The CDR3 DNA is TGTGCCAGCAGCCAAGTGGAGGGGCATGGCTACACCTTC.

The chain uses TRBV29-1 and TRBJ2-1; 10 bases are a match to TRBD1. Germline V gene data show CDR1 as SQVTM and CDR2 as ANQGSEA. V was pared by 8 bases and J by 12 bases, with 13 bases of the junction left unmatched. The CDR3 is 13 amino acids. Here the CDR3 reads CSTDRGRGLGQFF. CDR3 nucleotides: TGCAGCACCGACAGGGGGCGCGGATTGGGGCAGTTCTTC.

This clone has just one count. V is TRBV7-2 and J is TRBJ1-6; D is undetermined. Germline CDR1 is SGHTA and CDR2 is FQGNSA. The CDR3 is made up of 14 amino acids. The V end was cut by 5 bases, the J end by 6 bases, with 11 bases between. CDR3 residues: CASSPRLRNSPLHF. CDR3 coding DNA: TGTGCCAGCAGCCCGCGTTTACGTAATTCACCCCTCCACTTT.

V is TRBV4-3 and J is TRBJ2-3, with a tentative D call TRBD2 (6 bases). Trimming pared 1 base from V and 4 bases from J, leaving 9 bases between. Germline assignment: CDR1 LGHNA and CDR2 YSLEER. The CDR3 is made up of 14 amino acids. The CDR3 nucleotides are TGCGCCAGCAGCCAAGGGGCTAGCGCAGATACGCAGTATTTT. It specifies CASSQGASADTQYF.

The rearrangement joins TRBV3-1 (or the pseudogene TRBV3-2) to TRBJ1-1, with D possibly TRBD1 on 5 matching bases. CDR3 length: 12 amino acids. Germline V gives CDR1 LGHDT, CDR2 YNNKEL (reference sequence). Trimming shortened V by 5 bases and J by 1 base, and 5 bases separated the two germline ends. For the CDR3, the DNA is TGTGCCAGCAGCAGGGGGAACACTGAAGCTTTCTTT. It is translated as CASSRGNTEAFF.

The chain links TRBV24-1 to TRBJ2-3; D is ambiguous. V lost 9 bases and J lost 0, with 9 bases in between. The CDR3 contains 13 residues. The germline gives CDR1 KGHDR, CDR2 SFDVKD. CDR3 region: CATSRGSTDTQYF. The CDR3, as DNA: TGTGCCACCTCCCGAGGCAGCACAGATACGCAGTATTTT.

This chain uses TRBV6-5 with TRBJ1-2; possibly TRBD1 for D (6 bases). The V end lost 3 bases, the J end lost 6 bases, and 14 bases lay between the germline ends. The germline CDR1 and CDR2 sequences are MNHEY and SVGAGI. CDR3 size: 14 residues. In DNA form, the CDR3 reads TGTGCCAGCAGTTATCGGGCAGGGGTGGATGGCTACACCTTC. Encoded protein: CASSYRAGVDGYTF.

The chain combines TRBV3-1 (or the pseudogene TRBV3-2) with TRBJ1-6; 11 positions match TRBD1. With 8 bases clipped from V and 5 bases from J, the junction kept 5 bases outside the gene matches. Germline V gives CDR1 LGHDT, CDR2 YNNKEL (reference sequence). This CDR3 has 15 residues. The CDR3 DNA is TGTGCCAGCCGGGACAGGGGGATCCATAATTCACCCCTCCACTTT. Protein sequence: CASRDRGIHNSPLHF.

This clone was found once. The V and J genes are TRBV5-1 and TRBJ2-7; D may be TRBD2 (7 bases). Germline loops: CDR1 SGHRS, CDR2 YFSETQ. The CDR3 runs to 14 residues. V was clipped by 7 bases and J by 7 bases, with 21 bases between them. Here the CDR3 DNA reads TGCGCCAGCGGAGGCGGGGGCACCTCTACAGAGCAGTACTTC. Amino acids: CASGGGGTSTEQYF. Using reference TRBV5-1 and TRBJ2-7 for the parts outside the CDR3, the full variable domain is KAGVTQTPRYLIKTRGQQVTLSCSPISGHRSVSWYQQTPGQGLQFLFEYFSETQRNKGNFPGRFSGRQFSNSRSEMNVSTLELGDSALYLCASGGGGTSTEQYFGPGTRLTVT.

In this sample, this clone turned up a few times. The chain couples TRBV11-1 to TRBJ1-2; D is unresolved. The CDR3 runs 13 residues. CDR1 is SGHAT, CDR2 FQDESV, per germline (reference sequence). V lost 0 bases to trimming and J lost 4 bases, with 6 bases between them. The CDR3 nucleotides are TGTGCCAGCAGCTTAGCGCCAGTCTATGGCTACACCTTC. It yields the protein CASSLAPVYGYTF.

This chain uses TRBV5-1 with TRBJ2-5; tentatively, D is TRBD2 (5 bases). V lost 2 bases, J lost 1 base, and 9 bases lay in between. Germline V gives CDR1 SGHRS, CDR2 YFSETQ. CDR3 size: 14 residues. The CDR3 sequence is CASSLSSSQETQYF. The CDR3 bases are TGCGCCAGCAGCTTATCTAGCAGCCAAGAGACCCAGTACTTC.

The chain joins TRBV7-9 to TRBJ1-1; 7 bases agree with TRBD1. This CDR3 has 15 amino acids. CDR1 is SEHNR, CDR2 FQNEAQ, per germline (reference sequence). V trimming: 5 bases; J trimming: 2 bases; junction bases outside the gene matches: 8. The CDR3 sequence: CASSTGVGGNTEAFF. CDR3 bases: TGTGCCAGCAGCACAGGGGTGGGGGGAAACACTGAAGCTTTCTTT.

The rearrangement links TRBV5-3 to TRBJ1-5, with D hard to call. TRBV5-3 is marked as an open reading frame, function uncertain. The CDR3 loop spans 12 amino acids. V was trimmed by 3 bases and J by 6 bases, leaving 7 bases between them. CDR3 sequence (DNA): TGTGCCAGAAGCTCTACTTGTCAGCCCCAGCATTTT. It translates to CARSSTCQPQHF.

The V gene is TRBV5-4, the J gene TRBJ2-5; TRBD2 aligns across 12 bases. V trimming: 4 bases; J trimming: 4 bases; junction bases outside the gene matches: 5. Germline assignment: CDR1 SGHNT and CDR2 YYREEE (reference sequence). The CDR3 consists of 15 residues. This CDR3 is CASSQLAGGGETQYF. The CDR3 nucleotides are TGTGCCAGCAGCCAACTAGCGGGGGGAGGAGAGACCCAGTACTTC.

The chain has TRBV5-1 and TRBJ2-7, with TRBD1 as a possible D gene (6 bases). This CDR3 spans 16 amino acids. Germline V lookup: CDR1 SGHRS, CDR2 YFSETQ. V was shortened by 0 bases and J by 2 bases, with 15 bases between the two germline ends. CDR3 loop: CASSLGSGTPTYEQYF. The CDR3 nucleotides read TGCGCCAGCAGCTTGGGGTCCGGGACACCTACCTACGAGCAGTACTTC.

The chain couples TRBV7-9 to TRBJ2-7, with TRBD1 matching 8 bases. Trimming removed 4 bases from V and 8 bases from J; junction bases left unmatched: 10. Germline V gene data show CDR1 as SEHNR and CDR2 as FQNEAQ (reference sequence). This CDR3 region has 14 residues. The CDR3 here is CASSSWGTGDKQYF. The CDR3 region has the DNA TGTGCCAGCAGCTCCTGGGGGACAGGAGACAAGCAGTACTTC.

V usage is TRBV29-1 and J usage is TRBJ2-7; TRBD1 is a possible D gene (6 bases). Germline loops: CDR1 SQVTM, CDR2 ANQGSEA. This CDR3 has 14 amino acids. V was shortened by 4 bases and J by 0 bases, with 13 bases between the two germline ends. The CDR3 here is CSVVMGASSYEQYF. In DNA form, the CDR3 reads TGCAGCGTTGTGATGGGGGCGAGCTCCTACGAGCAGTACTTC.

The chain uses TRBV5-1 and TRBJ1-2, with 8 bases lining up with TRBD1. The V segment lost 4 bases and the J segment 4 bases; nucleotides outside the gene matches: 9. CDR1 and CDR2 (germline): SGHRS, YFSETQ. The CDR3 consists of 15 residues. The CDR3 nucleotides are TGCGCCAGCAGCCAGGGGACAGGCCATAGCTATGGCTACACCTTC. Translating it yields CASSQGTGHSYGYTF.